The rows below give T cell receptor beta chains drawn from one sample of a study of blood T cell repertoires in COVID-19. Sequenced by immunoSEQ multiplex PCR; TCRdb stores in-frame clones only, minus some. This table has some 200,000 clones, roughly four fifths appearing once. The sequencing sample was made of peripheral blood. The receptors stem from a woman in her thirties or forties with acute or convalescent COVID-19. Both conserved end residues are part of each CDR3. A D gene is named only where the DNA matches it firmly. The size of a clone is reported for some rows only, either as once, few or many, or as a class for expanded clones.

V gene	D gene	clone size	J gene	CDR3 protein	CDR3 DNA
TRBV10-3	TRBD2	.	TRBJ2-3	CAISESLAGPDTQYF	TGTGCCATCAGTGAGTCCCTAGCGGGTCCAGATACGCAGTATTTT
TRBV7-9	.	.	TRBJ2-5	CASSLAGGYGETQYF	TGTGCCAGCAGCTTAGCGGGAGGATATGGGGAGACCCAGTACTTC
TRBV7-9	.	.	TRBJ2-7	CASSTTRDSIAYEQYF	TGTGCCAGCAGCACGACCCGGGACTCCATCGCCTACGAGCAGTACTTC
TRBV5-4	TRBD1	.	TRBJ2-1	CASSLGGDRANEQFF	TGTGCCAGCAGCTTGGGGGGGGACAGGGCAAATGAGCAGTTCTTC
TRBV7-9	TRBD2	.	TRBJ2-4	CASSLGSGADEKNIQYF	TGTGCCAGCAGCTTAGGTAGCGGGGCCGATGAAAAAAACATTCAGTACTTC
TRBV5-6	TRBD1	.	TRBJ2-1	CASSLVTGGFINEQFF	TGTGCCAGCAGCTTGGTCACAGGGGGCTTCATCAATGAGCAGTTCTTC
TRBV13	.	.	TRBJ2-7	CASSLGPLREQYF	TGTGCCAGCAGCTTAGGCCCCTTGCGGGAGCAGTACTTC
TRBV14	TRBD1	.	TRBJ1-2	CASSHWDREANYGYTF	TGTGCCAGCAGCCATTGGGACAGGGAAGCTAACTATGGCTACACCTTC
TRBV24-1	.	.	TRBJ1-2	CATSTSGNYGYTF	.
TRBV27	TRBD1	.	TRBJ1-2	CASSWDRGYGYTF	TGTGCCAGCAGTTGGGACAGGGGGTATGGCTACACCTTC
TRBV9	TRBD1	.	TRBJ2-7	CASSVGVPGQGYHEQYF	TGTGCCAGCAGCGTAGGGGTCCCGGGACAGGGGTACCACGAGCAGTACTTC
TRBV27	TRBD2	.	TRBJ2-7	CASSLSAGGIGEQYF	TGTGCCAGCAGTTTAAGTGCGGGAGGCATCGGCGAGCAGTACTTC
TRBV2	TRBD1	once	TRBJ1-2	CASNSEGARYTF	TGTGCCAGCAATTCAGAGGGGGCGCGCTACACCTTC
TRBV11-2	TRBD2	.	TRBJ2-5	CASSPGLAVPETQYF	TGTGCCAGCAGCCCGGGACTAGCGGTTCCCGAGACCCAGTACTTC
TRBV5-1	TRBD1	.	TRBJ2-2	CASSLGTGWWTGELFF	TGCGCCAGCAGCCTGGGGACAGGGTGGTGGACCGGGGAGCTGTTTTTT
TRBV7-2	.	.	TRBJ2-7	CASSSSRGNSYEQYF	TGTGCCAGCAGCTCCTCCAGGGGAAACTCCTACGAGCAGTACTTC